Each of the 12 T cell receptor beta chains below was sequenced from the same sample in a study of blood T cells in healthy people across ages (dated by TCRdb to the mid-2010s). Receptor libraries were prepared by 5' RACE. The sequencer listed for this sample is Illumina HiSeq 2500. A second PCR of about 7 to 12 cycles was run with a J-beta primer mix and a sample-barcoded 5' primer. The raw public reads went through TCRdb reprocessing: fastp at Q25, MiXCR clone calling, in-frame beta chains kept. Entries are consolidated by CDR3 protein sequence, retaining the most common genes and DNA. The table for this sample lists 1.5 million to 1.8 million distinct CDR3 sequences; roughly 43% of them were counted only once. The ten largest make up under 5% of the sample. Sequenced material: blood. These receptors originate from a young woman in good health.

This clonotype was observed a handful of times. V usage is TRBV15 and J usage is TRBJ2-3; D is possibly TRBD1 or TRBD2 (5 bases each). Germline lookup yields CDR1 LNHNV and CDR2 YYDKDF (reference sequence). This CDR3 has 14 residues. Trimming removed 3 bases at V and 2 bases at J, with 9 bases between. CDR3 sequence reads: CATSRWDHTDTQYF. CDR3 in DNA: TGTGCCACCAGCAGGTGGGACCACACAGATACGCAGTATTTT. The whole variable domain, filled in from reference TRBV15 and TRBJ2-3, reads DAMVIQNPRYQVTQFGKPVTLSCSQTLNHNVMYWYQQKSSQAPKLLFHYYDKDFNNEADTPDNFQSRRPNTSFCFLDIRSPGLGDTAMYLCATSRWDHTDTQYFGPGTRLTVL.

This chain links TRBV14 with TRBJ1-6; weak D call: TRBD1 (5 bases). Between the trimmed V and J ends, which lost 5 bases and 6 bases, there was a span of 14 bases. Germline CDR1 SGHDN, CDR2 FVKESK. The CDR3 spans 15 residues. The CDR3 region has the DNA TGTGCCAGCAGCGTCCGCAGGGTGGGTAATTCACCCCTCCACTTT. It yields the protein CASSVRRVGNSPLHF.

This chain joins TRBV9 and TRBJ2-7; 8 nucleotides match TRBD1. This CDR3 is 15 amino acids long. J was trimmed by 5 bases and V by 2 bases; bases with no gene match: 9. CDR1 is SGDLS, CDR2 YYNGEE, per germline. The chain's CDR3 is CASSVAGTGTHEQYF. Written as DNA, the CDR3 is TGTGCCAGCAGCGTTGCCGGGACAGGCACTCACGAGCAGTACTTC.

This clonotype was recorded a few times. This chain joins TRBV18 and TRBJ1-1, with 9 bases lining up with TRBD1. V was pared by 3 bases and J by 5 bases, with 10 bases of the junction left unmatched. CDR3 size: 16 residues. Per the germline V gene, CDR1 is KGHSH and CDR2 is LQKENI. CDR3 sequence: CASSPSSQGAGTEAFF. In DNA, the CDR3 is TGTGCCAGCTCACCCTCATCACAGGGGGCGGGTACTGAAGCTTTCTTT.

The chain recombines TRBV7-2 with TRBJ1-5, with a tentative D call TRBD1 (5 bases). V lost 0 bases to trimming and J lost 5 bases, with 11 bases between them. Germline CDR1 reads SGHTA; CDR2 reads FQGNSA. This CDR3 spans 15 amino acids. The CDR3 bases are TGTGCCAGCAGCTTAGCAGGGTTGGGGGATCAGCCCCAGCATTTT. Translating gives CASSLAGLGDQPQHF.

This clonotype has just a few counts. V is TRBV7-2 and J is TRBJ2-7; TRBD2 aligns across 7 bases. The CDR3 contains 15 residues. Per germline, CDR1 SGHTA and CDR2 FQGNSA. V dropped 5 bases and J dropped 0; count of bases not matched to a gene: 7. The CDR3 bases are TGTGCCAGCAGCACGAGAGCGGGGCCCTCCTACGAGCAGTACTTC. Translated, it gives CASSTRAGPSYEQYF. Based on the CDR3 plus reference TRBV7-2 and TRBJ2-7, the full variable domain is GAGVSQSPSNKVTEKGKDVELRCDPISGHTALYWYRQSLGQGLEFLIYFQGNSAPDKSGLPSDRFSAERTGGSVSTLTIQRTQQEDSAVYLCASSTRAGPSYEQYFGPGTRLTVT.

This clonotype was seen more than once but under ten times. The CDR3 loop reads CASRPRQGSYSDGYTF. In nucleotides, the CDR3 is TGTGCCAGCAGACCCAGACAGGGTAGTTACTCGGATGGCTACACCTTC. V is TRBV7-9 and J is TRBJ1-2, with 7 bases fitting TRBD1. After removal of 6 bases from V and 6 bases from J, the junction contained 16 bases not matched to a gene. The CDR3 extends over 16 amino acids. Germline CDR1 and CDR2: SEHNR and FQNEAQ (reference sequence).

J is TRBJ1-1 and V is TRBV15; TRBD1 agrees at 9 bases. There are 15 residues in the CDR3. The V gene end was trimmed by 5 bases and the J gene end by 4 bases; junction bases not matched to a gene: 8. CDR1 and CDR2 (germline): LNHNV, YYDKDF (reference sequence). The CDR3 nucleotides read TGTGCCACCAGCCCCGTAATGACAGGGGGCACTGAAGCTTTCTTT. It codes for CATSPVMTGGTEAFF.

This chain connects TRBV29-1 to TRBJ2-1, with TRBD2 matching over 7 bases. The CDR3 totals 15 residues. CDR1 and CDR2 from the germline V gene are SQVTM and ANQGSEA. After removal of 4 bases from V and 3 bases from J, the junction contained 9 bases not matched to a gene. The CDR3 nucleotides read TGCAGCGTTGGGGTCAGGGAGGGGATCTACAATGAGCAGTTCTTC. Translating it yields CSVGVREGIYNEQFF.

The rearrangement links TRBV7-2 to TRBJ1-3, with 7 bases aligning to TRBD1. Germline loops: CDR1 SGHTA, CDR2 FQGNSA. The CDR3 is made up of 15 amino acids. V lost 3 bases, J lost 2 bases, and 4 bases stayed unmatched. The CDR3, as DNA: TGTGCCAGCAGCTTTCCCACAGGGGCTGGAAACACCATATATTTT. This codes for CASSFPTGAGNTIYF. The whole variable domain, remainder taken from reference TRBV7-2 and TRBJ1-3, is GAGVSQSPSNKVTEKGKDVELRCDPISGHTALYWYRQSLGQGLEFLIYFQGNSAPDKSGLPSDRFSAERTGGSVSTLTIQRTQQEDSAVYLCASSFPTGAGNTIYFGEGSWLTVV.

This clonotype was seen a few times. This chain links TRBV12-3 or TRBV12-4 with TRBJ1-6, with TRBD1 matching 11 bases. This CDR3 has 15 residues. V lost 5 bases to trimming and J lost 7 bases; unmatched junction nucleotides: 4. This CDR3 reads CASSEDRGRNSPLHF. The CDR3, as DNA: TGTGCCAGCAGTGAGGACAGGGGGCGCAATTCACCCCTCCACTTT.

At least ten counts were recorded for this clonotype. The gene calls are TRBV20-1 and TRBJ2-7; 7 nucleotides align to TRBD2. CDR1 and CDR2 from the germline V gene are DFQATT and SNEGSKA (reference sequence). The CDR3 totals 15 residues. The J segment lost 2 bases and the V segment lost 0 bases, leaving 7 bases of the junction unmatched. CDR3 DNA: TGCAGTGCTAGAGATATCCAGCGGGAAGCCTACGAGCAGTACTTC. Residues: CSARDIQREAYEQYF.